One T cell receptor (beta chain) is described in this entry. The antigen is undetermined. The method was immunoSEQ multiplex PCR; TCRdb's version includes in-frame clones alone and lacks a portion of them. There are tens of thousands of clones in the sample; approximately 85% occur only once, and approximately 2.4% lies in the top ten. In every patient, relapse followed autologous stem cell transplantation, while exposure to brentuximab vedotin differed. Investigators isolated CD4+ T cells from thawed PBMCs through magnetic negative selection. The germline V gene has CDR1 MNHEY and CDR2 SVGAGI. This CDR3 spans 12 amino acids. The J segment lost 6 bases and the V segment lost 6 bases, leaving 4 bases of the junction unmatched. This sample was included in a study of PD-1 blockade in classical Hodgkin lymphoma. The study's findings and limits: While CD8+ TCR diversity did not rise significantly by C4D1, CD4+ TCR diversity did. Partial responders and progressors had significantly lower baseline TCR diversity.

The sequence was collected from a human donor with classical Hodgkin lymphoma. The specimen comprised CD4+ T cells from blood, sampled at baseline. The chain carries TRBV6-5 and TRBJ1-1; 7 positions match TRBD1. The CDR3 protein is CASSSTGAEAFF. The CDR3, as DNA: TGTGCCAGCAGCTCCACAGGGGCTGAAGCTTTCTTT.